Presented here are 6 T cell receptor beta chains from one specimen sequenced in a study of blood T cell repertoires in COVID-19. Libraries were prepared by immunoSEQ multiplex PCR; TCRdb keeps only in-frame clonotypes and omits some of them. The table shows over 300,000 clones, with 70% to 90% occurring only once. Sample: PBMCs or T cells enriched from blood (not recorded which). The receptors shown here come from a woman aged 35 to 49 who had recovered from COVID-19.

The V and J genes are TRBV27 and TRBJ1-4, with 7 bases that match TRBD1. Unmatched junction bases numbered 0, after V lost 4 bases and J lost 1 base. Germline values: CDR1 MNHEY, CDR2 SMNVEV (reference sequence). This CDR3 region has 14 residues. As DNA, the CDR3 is TGTGCCAGCAGTTGGGACAGAACTAATGAAAAACTGTTTTTT. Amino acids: CASSWDRTNEKLFF.

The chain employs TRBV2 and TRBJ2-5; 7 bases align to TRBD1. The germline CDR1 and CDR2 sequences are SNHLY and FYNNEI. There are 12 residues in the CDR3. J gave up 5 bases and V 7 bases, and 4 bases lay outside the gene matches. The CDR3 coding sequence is TGTGCCAGCATAGGGGGCCGGGAGACCCAGTACTTC. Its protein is CASIGGRETQYF.

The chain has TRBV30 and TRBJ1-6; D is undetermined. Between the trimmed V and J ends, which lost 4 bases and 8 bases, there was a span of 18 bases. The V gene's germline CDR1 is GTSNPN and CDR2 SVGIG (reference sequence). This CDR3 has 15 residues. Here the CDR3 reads CAWTPGGFVDSPLHF. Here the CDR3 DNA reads TGTGCCTGGACCCCAGGAGGGTTTGTTGATTCACCCCTCCACTTT.

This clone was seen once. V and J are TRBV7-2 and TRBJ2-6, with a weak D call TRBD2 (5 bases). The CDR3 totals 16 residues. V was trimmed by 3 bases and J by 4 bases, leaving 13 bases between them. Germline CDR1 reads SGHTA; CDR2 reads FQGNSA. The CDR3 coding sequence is TGTGCCAGCAGCTTGAAGGCGGGCTTGGGGGCCAACGTCCTGACTTTC. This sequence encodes CASSLKAGLGANVLTF.

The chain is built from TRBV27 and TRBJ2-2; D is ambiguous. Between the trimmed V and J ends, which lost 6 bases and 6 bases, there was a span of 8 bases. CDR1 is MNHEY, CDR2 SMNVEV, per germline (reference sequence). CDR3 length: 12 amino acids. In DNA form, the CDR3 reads TGTGCCAGCAGCCGAGGCCCCGGGGAGCTGTTTTTT. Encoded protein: CASSRGPGELFF.

The CDR3 DNA sequence: TGTGCCAGCAGTGAAAAAGAGGGACACTACAATGAGCAGTTCTTC. Protein sequence: CASSEKEGHYNEQFF. The V and J genes are TRBV25-1 and TRBJ2-1, with TRBD1 as a possible D gene (6 bases). The V end was cut by 2 bases, the J end by 3 bases, with 11 bases between. Germline lookup yields CDR1 MGHDK and CDR2 SYGVNS. This CDR3 is 15 amino acids long.